Listed below are T cell receptor beta chains from one sample, sequenced in a study of shared clonotypes between healthy human individuals. The data were produced by immunoSEQ multiplex PCR, yet TCRdb's version contains in-frame clones alone and is incomplete. The table records about 520,000 clones, more than 95% of them present only once. What was sequenced was naive CD4+ T cells sorted from blood. The origin of the receptors is a woman aged 25 to 45 in good health. CDR3s include the opening cysteine and the closing phenylalanine or tryptophan. A clone size is listed for some rows: how often the clone was seen (once, few, many), or a class if it is expanded.

v_gene | abundance | CDR3aa
TRBV27 | . | CASSGDRGRNYNEQFF
TRBV28 | . | CASSPRETQYF
TRBV4-1 | . | CASSQFSDRGTEAFF
TRBV6-1 | . | CASSVRLRETQYF
TRBV29-1 | . | CSVGIVGVNTEAFF
TRBV5-1 | . | CASSLSSGSITEAFF
TRBV27 | . | CASSSLLHVHEQYF
TRBV4-2 | . | CASSQTSRGAGEIDTQYF
TRBV2 | . | CASSESDYGYTF
TRBV5-8 | . | CASSRGRGGYEKLFF
TRBV19 | . | CASSTGPLNYGYTF
TRBV7-9 | . | CASSPPLGGRRPRQETQYF
TRBV6-1 | . | CASSELQGAVNQPQHF
TRBV10-3 | . | CAISGTSGRAYNEQFF
TRBV28 | . | CASSPHGRGKLFF
TRBV2 | . | CASNRETGYDGELFF
TRBV10-1 | . | CASSRTSGDTQYF
TRBV28 | . | CASSLDPTDSYEQYF
TRBV6-1 | . | CASSGPLGQLSGNTIYF
TRBV9 | . | CASTQRGGGNQPQHF
TRBV7-7 | . | CASSLGQGTDTQYF
TRBV5-1 | . | CASSLVVPGAGGNTIYF
TRBV1 | . | CTSSQDGGSSYEQYF
TRBV19 | . | CASSSYRGSRGQPQHF
TRBV18 | . | CASSRGGVSNTEAFF
TRBV7-9 | once | CASSLGFGRSNTEAFF
TRBV7-2 | . | CASSQASGKYEQYF
TRBV15 | . | CATSLQGFGYEQYF
TRBV4-1 | . | CASSQPQGDTQYF